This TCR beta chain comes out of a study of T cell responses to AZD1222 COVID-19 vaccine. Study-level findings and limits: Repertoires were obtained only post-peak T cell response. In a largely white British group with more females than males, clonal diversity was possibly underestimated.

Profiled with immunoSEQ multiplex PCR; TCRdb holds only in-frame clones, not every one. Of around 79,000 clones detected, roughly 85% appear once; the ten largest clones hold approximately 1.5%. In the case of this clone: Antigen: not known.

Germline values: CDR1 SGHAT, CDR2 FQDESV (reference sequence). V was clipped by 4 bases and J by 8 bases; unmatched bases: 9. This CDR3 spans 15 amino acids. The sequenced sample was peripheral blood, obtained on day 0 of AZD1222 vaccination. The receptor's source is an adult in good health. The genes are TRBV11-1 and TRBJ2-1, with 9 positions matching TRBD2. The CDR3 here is CASSYFSSGSDEQFF. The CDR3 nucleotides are TGTGCCAGCAGCTATTTTAGTAGCGGGAGCGATGAGCAGTTCTTC.